The source of this T cell receptor beta chain is a study of CD8 T cells in Susac syndrome. It was with random hexamers that about 0.45 to 1 ug RNA was reverse transcribed. Coverage of TCR beta CDR3 amplification by immunoSEQ multiplex PCR extended to 54 Vbeta and 13 Jbeta. TCRdb called the immunoSEQ multiplex PCR reads again in MiXCR, with one record for every CDR3 protein. The data hold about 200,000 distinct CDR3 sequences, with just under 95% observed a single time. Stable or active relapsing-remitting multiple sclerosis, untreated and meeting revised McDonald criteria, defined the controls. V was pared by 3 bases and J by 4 bases, with 17 bases between. CDR1 is SGHDT, CDR2 YYEEEE, per germline. This CDR3 is 16 amino acids long.

This chain joins TRBV5-6 and TRBJ2-1; possibly TRBD1 for D (7 bases). The TCR sequence derives from a human donor with multiple sclerosis. The sample consisted of CD4+ T cells from PBMCs. The CDR3 spells CASSSDAGQTYNEQFF. CDR3 bases: TGTGCCAGCAGCTCCGACGCGGGACAGACTTACAATGAGCAGTTCTTC.